The rows below give T cell receptor beta chains drawn from one sample of a study of T-cell memory formation after mild COVID-19. TCRdb re-analysed the 5' RACE reads in MiXCR, keeping a single row per CDR3 protein. Of 390,000 or so distinct CDR3 sequences listed, approximately 15% are singletons. The sample was PBMCs or a T cell subset sorted from them (not recorded which). The receptors were gathered from a man younger than 35 who had mild COVID-19 (a few samples of this study predate the infection). Cell type and time point are not known. CDR3s include the opening cysteine and the closing phenylalanine or tryptophan. Fields, in order: clone size, D gene, V gene, J gene, CDR3 DNA, CDR3 protein. The D gene is left open where the match is weak. Not every row has a clone size; where given, it reads once, few, many or a size class.

few	NA	TRBV5-1	TRBJ2-3	TGCGCCAGCAGCCCCCCCCGGACAGATAGCACAGATACGCAGTATTTT	CASSPPRTDSTDTQYF
NA	NA	TRBV21-1	TRBJ2-3	TGTGCCAGCAGCAAAGACCTACAGGGCGAATCAGATACGCAGTATTTT	CASSKDLQGESDTQYF
few	NA	TRBV5-1	TRBJ2-7	TGCGCCAGCAGCTTGGGTGGCTTCTCCTTGTACGAGCAGTACTTC	CASSLGGFSLYEQYF
NA	NA	TRBV5-1	TRBJ2-3	TGCGCCAGCAGCTTGGAGGGTAGCGCCACAGATACGCAGTATTTT	CASSLEGSATDTQYF
few	NA	TRBV5-1	TRBJ1-1	TGCGCCAGCAGGCCTGGGGAGAGAAACACTGAAGCTTTCTTT	CASRPGERNTEAFF
few	NA	TRBV20-1	TRBJ1-6	TGCAGTGCTAGCGGACATAGCGATTCACCCCTCCACTTT	CSASGHSDSPLHF
NA	NA	TRBV6-6	TRBJ2-1	TGTGCCAGCAGTTACTCGATTGGGGTTTTCAATGAGCAGTTCTTC	CASSYSIGVFNEQFF
few	NA	TRBV4-2	TRBJ2-4	TGTGCCAGCAGCCAAGGCGTGGGGGCCAAAAACATTCAGTACTTC	CASSQGVGAKNIQYF
NA	NA	TRBV4-2	TRBJ2-3	TGTGCCAGCAGCCCCGGGGAGAGGGCAGATACGCAGTATTTT	CASSPGERADTQYF
few	TRBD1	TRBV4-1	TRBJ1-1	TGCGCCAGCAGCCATACTCCGGGACAGGGACTGAACACTGAAGCTTTCTTT	CASSHTPGQGLNTEAFF
NA	TRBD1	TRBV4-2	TRBJ1-2	TGTGCCAGCAGCCAGACAGGGGAATCAATCTATGGCTACACCTTC	CASSQTGESIYGYTF
NA	TRBD1	TRBV12-3/TRBV12-4	TRBJ2-5	TGTGCCAGCAGTTTTCTACAGGGGTACCAAGAGACCCAGTACTTC	CASSFLQGYQETQYF
NA	NA	TRBV20-1	TRBJ2-7	TGCAGTGCTAACAGACGTGAGGCCTACGAGCAGTACTTC	CSANRREAYEQYF
NA	NA	TRBV7-2	TRBJ2-3	TGTGCCAGCAGCTTAGGGGGTAACACAGATACGCAGTATTTT	CASSLGGNTDTQYF
few	NA	TRBV7-8	TRBJ2-3	TGTGCCAGCAGCTTATACGGGGGTTCAGATACGCAGTATTTT	CASSLYGGSDTQYF
NA	TRBD1	TRBV5-1	TRBJ1-2	TGCGCCAGCAGAACGACAGGGGCTAACTATGGCTACACCTTC	CASRTTGANYGYTF
few	TRBD2	TRBV10-3	TRBJ2-5	TGTGCCATCAGTGCCGGGGGGTCCGGAGAGACCCAGTACTTC	CAISAGGSGETQYF
few	NA	TRBV7-6	TRBJ1-2	TGTGCCAGCAGCCGGGGGGTGGGTGGCTACACCTTC	CASSRGVGGYTF
few	NA	TRBV6-1	TRBJ1-6	TGTGCCAGCAGTGTTACGAGTTCACCCCTCCACTTT	CASSVTSSPLHF
few	NA	TRBV10-3	TRBJ1-1	TGTGCCATCAGGGAGGGGAACACTGAAGCTTTCTTT	CAIREGNTEAFF
few	NA	TRBV9	TRBJ2-7	TGTGCCAGCAGCGGGGGACCGACAACTCCCTACGAGCAGTACTTC	CASSGGPTTPYEQYF
few	TRBD1	TRBV7-8	TRBJ2-7	TGTGCCAGCAGCAGGACCGGGACAGGGGCCTACGAGCAGTACTTC	CASSRTGTGAYEQYF
few	NA	TRBV7-2	TRBJ1-5	TGTGCCAGCAGCTTTTGGGATGGGGGCAATCAGCCCCAGCATTTT	CASSFWDGGNQPQHF
NA	NA	TRBV27	TRBJ1-1	TGTGCCAGCAGTGGGGGCTGGGGGAACACTGAAGCTTTCTTT	CASSGGWGNTEAFF
few	NA	TRBV6-5	TRBJ1-2	TGTGCCAGCTCACGTCCAGGGGATTTGAGCTATGGCTACACCTTC	CASSRPGDLSYGYTF
few	NA	TRBV4-3	TRBJ1-6	TGCGCCAGCAGCCAAGATCTTTTCCCAGTCCTCCTCTATAATTCACCCCTCCACTTT	CASSQDLFPVLLYNSPLHF
NA	NA	TRBV3-1	TRBJ2-6	TGTGCCAGCAGCCAAGGCTCCCGCTCTGGGGCCAACGTCCTGACTTTC	CASSQGSRSGANVLTF
NA	NA	TRBV6-5	TRBJ1-6	TGTGCCAGCAGTTACCAGGGTTGGAATTCACCCCTCCACTTT	CASSYQGWNSPLHF
few	NA	TRBV4-1	TRBJ2-5	TGCGCCAGCAGCCAAGATGGAACGAGCGTAGAGACCCAGTACTTC	CASSQDGTSVETQYF
NA	TRBD1	TRBV5-1	TRBJ2-4	TGCGCCAGCAGCCCAGGACAGGCGGAAAACATTCAGTACTTC	CASSPGQAENIQYF
few	TRBD1	TRBV4-1	TRBJ1-2	TGCGCCAGCAGCCAATCGACAGGGTCCTCTGGCTACACCTTC	CASSQSTGSSGYTF